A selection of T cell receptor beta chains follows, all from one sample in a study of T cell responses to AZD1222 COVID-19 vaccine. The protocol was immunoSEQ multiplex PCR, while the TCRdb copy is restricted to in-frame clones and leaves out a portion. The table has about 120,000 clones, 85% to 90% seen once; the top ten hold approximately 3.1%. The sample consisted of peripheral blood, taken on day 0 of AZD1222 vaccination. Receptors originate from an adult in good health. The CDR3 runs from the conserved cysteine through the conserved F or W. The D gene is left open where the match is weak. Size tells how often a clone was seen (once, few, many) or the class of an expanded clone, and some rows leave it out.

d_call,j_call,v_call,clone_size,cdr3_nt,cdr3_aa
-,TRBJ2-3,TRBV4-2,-,TGTGCCAGCAGCCAAGCGCCCAGGGGGGGCACAGATACGCAGTATTTT,CASSQAPRGGTDTQYF
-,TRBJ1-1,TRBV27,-,TGTGCCAGCAGTTTATCGGACATGGGCAGGAGGTCAACCGAAGCTTTCTTT,CASSLSDMGRRSTEAFF
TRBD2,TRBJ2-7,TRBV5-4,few,TGTGCCAGCAGCTCCAACCCCCTGGAACTAGCGGGAGGGCCCTACGAGCAGTACTTC,CASSSNPLELAGGPYEQYF
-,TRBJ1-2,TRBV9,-,TGTGCCAGCAGCGTGGACAACGACTATGGCTACACCTTC,CASSVDNDYGYTF
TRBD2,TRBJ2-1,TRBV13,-,TGTGCCAGCTCACAAGCAGGCCGGGGGGGCCATAATGAGCAGTTCTTC,CASSQAGRGGHNEQFF
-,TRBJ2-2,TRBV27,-,TGTGCCAGCAGTTTCGGCGGGGAGCTGTTTTTT,CASSFGGELFF
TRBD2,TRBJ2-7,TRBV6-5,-,TGTGCCAGCAGTCGGACTAGCACCAACGAGCAGTACTTC,CASSRTSTNEQYF
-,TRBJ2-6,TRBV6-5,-,TGTGCCAGCAAAGTCGCTGGGGCCAACGTCCTGACTTTC,CASKVAGANVLTF
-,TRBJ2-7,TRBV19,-,TGTGCCAGTAGTACCGGGGGAGTTGGTTTCGAGCAGTACTTC,CASSTGGVGFEQYF
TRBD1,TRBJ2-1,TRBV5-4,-,TGTGCCAGCAGCCCCAGGACAGGGGGGAATGAGCAGTTCTTC,CASSPRTGGNEQFF
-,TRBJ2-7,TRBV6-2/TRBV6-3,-,TGTGCCAGCAGTTACTGGAGGAGACCCTACGAGCAGTACTTC,CASSYWRRPYEQYF
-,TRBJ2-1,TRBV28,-,TGTGCCAGCAGTTTTCGGAGGGGCAGGGGCCCCTACAATGAGCAGTTCTTC,CASSFRRGRGPYNEQFF
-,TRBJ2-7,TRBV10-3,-,TGTGCCATCTCGTCGACAGACTCCTACGAGCAGTACTTC,CAISSTDSYEQYF
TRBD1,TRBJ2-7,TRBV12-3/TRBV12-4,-,TGTGCCAGCAGCCAGGGGGCAGGGTACGAGCAGTACTTC,CASSQGAGYEQYF
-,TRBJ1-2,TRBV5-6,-,TGTGCCAGCAGCTTGGCCCGGCTGGCCCATGGCTACACCTTC,CASSLARLAHGYTF
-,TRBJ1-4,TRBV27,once,TGTGCCAGCAGTTTAACCGGGAGTGATGAAAAACTGTTTTTT,CASSLTGSDEKLFF
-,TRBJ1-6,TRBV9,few,TGTGCCAGCAGCCGGACCCCGAGCTCCTATAATTCACCCCTCCACTTT,CASSRTPSSYNSPLHF
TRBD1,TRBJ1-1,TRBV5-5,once,TGTGCCAGCAGCGTCCTCCCGGGACAGGTGCATGCGAACACTGAAGCTTTCTTT,CASSVLPGQVHANTEAFF
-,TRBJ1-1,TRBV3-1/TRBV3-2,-,TGTGCCAGCAGCCAAGATGCCGTCCCGGGGGCTTTCTTT,CASSQDAVPGAFF
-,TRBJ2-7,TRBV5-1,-,TGCGCCAGCAGCTTGTATCTAGCCTACGAGCAGTACTTC,CASSLYLAYEQYF
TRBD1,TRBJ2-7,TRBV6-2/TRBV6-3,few,TGTGCCAGCAGCCAGACTGACAGGGCCCACGAGCAGTACTTC,CASSQTDRAHEQYF
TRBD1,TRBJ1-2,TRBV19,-,TGTGCCAGTAGTATCGGGACAGGGGGCTATGGCTACACCTTC,CASSIGTGGYGYTF
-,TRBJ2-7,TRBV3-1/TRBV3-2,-,TGTGCCAGCAGCCAAGATGATGGCACTCGAACCTACGAGCAGTACTTC,CASSQDDGTRTYEQYF
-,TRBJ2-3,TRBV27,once,TGTGCCAGCGCACGGGATTGGTTGACAGATACGCAGTATTTT,CASARDWLTDTQYF
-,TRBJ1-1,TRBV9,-,TGTGCCAGCAGCGTAGCCCAAGGCGGTATGAACACTGAAGCTTTCTTT,CASSVAQGGMNTEAFF
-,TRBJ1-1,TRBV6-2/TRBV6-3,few,TGTGCCAGCAGTTACTCGTATTTAGCAGCTTTCTTT,CASSYSYLAAFF
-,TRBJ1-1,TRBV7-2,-,TGTGCCAGCAGTCGGGGGTTGGTATCAGGAGCTTTCTTT,CASSRGLVSGAFF
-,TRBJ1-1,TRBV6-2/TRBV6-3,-,TGTGCCAGCAGTTACTCGAGGGTACGGGACACTGAAGCTTTCTTT,CASSYSRVRDTEAFF
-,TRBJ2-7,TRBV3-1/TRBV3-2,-,TGTGCCAGCAGCCAGAGAACTACCGGAGAACCCTACGAGCAGTACTTC,CASSQRTTGEPYEQYF
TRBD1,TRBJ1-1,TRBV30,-,TGTGCCTACGACAGGGTTACTGAAGCTTTCTTT,CAYDRVTEAFF
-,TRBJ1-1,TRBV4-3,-,TGCGCCAGCAGCCAAGAATTTCTTTGGGAGAACACTGAAGCTTTCTTT,CASSQEFLWENTEAFF
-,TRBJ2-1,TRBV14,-,TGTGCCAGCAGCCCGGAACAGGGTGGGGGATACAATGAGCAGTTCTTC,CASSPEQGGGYNEQFF
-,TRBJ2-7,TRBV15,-,TGTGCCACCAGCAGAGTACGCGGTTCCTACGAGCAGTACTTC,CATSRVRGSYEQYF
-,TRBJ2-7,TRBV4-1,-,TGCGCCAGCAGACAAGGAGAGCAAAGCTCCTACGAGCAGTACTTC,CASRQGEQSSYEQYF
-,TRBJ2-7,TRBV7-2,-,TGTGCCAGCAGCCAATACAGGGACGAGCAGTACTTC,CASSQYRDEQYF
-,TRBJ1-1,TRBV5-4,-,TGTGCCAGCAGCTCGGCGGACAGATTTGAAGCTTTCTTT,CASSSADRFEAFF
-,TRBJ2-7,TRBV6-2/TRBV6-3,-,TGTGCCAGCAGCCTCGGACTGGGGGGCTACGAGCAGTACTTC,CASSLGLGGYEQYF
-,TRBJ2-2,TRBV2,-,TGTGCCAGCAGTGAAGTATTCGCGCAAGGGTTTGACACCGGGGAGCTGTTTTTT,CASSEVFAQGFDTGELFF
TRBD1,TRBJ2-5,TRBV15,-,TGTGCCACCAGCAGAGGTGGACAGGGCGAAGAGACCCAGTACTTC,CATSRGGQGEETQYF
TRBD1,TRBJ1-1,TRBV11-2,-,TGTGCCAGCAGCTTAGGAGGGACAGGGGAAACTGAAGCTTTCTTT,CASSLGGTGETEAFF
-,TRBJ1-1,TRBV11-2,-,TGTGCCAGCAGCTTGAACGGAGCTTTCTTT,CASSLNGAFF
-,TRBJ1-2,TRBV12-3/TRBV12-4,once,TGTGCCAGCAGTTTGTACTATGGCTACACCTTC,CASSLYYGYTF
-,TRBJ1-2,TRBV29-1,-,TGCAGCGTTGAAGACCGGTTCTATGGCTACACCTTC,CSVEDRFYGYTF
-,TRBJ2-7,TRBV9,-,TGTGCCAGCAGCGTAGGTTCTTCGGGTAACTCGGGGCAGTACTTC,CASSVGSSGNSGQYF
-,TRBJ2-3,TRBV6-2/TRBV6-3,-,TGTGCCAGCAGTTACACACGGCAGGGGACCCGCACAGATACGCAGTATTTT,CASSYTRQGTRTDTQYF
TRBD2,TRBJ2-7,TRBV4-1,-,TGCGCCAGCAGCCAAGGGCTAGCGGGGGGCTACGAGCAGTACTTC,CASSQGLAGGYEQYF
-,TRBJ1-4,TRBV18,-,TGTGCCAGCTCACCACAAGCAGGGCCTAATGAAAAACTGTTTTTT,CASSPQAGPNEKLFF
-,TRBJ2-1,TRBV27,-,TGTGCCAGTACAGGGAGGAATGAGCAGTTCTTC,CASTGRNEQFF
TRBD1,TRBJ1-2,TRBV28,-,TGTGCCAGCAGAATGACAGGGGTAGGCTACACCTTC,CASRMTGVGYTF
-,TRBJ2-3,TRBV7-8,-,TGTGCCAGCAGCCCCCATTCGGATACGCAGTATTTT,CASSPHSDTQYF
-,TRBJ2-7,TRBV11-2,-,TGTGCCAGCAGCTCCTTCTCGGGTCCGAAATCCCACGAGCAGTACTTC,CASSSFSGPKSHEQYF
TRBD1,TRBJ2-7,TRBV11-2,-,TGTGCCAGCAGCTCAAACAGGGGTTATCACGAGCAGTACTTC,CASSSNRGYHEQYF
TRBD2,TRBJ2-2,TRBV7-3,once,TGTGCCAGCAGCTTAAGCCCAACCGGGACTAGCTTAGCGAACACCGGGGAGCTGTTTTTT,CASSLSPTGTSLANTGELFF
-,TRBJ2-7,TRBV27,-,TGTGCCAGCAGCCGTCTTAGCGGCCCCCTCCACGAGCAGTACTTC,CASSRLSGPLHEQYF
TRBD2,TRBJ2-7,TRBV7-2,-,TGTGCCAGCAGCTCGCAACCGGGACTAGTGTACGAGCAGTACTTC,CASSSQPGLVYEQYF
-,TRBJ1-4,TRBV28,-,TGTGCCAGCAGGCCTACGGTCGTTAATGAAAAACTGTTTTTT,CASRPTVVNEKLFF
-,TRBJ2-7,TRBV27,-,TGTGCCAGCAGTTCTGTCGGGTCGTCCTACGAGCAGTACTTC,CASSSVGSSYEQYF
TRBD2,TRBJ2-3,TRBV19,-,TGTGCCAGTAGCGAGACTAGCGGGACAGATACGCAGTATTTT,CASSETSGTDTQYF
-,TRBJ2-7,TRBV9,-,TGTGCCAGCAGCGCCCAGGGGGGCCTCTTCGAGCAGTACTTC,CASSAQGGLFEQYF
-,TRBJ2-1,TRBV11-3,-,TGTGCCAGCAGCTTAGCGCTCAACGACAATGAGCAGTTCTTC,CASSLALNDNEQFF